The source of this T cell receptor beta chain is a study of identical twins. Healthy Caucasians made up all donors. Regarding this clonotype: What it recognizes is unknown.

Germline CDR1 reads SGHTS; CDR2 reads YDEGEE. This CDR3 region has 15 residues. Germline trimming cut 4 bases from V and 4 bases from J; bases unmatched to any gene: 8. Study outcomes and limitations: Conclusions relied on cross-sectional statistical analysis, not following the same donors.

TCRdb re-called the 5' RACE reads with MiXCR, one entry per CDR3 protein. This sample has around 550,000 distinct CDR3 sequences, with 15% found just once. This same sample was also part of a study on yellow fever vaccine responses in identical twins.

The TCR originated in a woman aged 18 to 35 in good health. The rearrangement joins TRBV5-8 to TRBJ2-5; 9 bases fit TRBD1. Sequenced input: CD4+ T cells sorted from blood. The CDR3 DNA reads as TGTGCCAGCAGCGACCGGGACAGGGCACCAGAGACCCAGTACTTC. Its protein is CASSDRDRAPETQYF.